This T cell receptor beta chain was sequenced during a study of cytomegalovirus exposure and HLA in healthy donors. Study context: Early on, a data release was issued that held approximately 78 million unique TCRs from HLA-typed donors.

Whole-study findings and limits: Rarity held for most TCR sequences, but there were some public TCRs that occurred in many donors. TCR beta sequences numbering around 15,000 were associated with HLA alleles at 0.05 false discovery rate in a later analysis. A previous analysis found most TCR beta V segments productive roughly 87% or roughly 30% of the time.

Remarks on this clone: Antigen specificity is unknown.

Primers: 60 Vbeta forward and 13 Jbeta reverse. Assay used: immunoSEQ multiplex PCR; TCRdb lists only in-frame clones, some missing. Altogether about 130,000 clones are present, more than 70% being singletons, with the ten largest covering 3% to 4.5%. V lost 3 bases to trimming and J lost 2 bases; unmatched junction nucleotides: 3. This CDR3 region has 15 residues. CDR1 and CDR2 (germline): KGHSH, LQKENI. The TCR comes from a young man in good health and CMV-seronegative. The sequencing sample was made of PBMCs. V is TRBV18 and J is TRBJ2-7; 11 nucleotides align to TRBD2. CDR3 region: CASSPSSGGPYEQYF. In DNA, the CDR3 is TGTGCCAGCTCACCTTCTAGCGGGGGGCCCTACGAGCAGTACTTC.